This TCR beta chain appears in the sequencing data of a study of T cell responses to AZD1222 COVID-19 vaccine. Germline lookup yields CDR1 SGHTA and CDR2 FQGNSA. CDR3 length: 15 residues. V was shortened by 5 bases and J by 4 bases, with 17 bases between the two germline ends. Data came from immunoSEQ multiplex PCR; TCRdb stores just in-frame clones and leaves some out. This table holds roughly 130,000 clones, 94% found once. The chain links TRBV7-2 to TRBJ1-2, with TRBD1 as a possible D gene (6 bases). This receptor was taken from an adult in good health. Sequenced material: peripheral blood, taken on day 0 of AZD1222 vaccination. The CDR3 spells CASSPRGTPTYGYTF. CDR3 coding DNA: TGTGCCAGCAGCCCGCGAGGGACACCTACCTATGGCTACACCTTC.